The 3 T cell receptor beta chains below were found in one sample sequenced in a study of T-cell memory formation after mild COVID-19. TCRdb reprocessed the 5' RACE reads via MiXCR and lists one record per CDR3 protein. This sample has 300,000 to 350,000 distinct CDR3 sequences, with approximately 19% found just once. The sequenced sample consisted of PBMCs or a T cell subset sorted from them (not recorded which). Receptor source: a man aged 18 to 30 who had mild COVID-19 (a few samples of this study predate the infection). Cell type and time point are not known.

The chain joins TRBV7-2 to TRBJ1-2; D is uncertain. The length of the CDR3 is 14 residues. V was trimmed by 0 bases and J by 2 bases, leaving 7 bases between them. The germline V gene has CDR1 SGHTA and CDR2 FQGNSA. CDR3: CASSLAGRNYGYTF. CDR3 sequence (DNA): TGTGCCAGCAGCTTAGCGGGCAGGAACTATGGCTACACCTTC.

This chain connects TRBV5-1 to TRBJ2-7, with D uncertain. CDR1 is SGHRS and CDR2 is YFSETQ in the germline V gene. The CDR3 runs 14 residues. Trimming removed 0 bases from V and 1 base from J, with 8 bases in between. The CDR3 nucleotides are TGCGCCAGCAGCTTGGTAGGAGAATCCTACGAGCAGTACTTC. This translates into CASSLVGESYEQYF.

This clonotype has just a few counts. The V gene is TRBV6-5, the J gene TRBJ2-2; the D is unclear. Per the germline V gene, CDR1 is MNHEY and CDR2 is SVGAGI. The CDR3 consists of 13 residues. The V and J ends lost 1 base and 3 bases respectively, with 3 bases between them. The CDR3 loop is CASSYFDTGELFF. In nucleotides, the CDR3 is TGTGCCAGCAGTTACTTCGACACCGGGGAGCTGTTTTTT.